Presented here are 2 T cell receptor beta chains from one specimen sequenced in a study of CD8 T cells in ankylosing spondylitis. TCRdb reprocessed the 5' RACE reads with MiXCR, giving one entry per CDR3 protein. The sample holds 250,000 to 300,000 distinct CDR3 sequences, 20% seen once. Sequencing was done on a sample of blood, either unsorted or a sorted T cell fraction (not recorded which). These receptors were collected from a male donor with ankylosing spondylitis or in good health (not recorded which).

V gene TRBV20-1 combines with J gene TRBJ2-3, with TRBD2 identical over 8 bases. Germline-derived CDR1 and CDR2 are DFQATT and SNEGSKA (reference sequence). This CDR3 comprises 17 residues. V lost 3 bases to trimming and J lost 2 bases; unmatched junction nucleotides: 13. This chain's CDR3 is CSASLIGVAGTTDTQYF. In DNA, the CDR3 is TGCAGTGCTAGTCTTATAGGGGTAGCGGGGACCACAGATACGCAGTATTTT.

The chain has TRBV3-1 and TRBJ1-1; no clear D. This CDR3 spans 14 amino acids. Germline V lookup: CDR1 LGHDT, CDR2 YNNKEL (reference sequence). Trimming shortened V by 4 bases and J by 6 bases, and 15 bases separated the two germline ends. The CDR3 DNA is TGTGCCAGCAGCCCGAACACGAATATTGCTGAAGCTTTCTTT. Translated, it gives CASSPNTNIAEAFF. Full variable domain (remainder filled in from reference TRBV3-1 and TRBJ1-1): DTAVSQTPKYLVTQMGNDKSIKCEQNLGHDTMYWYKQDSKKFLKIMFSYNNKELIINETVPNRFSPKSPDKAHLNLHINSLELGDSAVYFCASSPNTNIAEAFFGQGTRLTVV.